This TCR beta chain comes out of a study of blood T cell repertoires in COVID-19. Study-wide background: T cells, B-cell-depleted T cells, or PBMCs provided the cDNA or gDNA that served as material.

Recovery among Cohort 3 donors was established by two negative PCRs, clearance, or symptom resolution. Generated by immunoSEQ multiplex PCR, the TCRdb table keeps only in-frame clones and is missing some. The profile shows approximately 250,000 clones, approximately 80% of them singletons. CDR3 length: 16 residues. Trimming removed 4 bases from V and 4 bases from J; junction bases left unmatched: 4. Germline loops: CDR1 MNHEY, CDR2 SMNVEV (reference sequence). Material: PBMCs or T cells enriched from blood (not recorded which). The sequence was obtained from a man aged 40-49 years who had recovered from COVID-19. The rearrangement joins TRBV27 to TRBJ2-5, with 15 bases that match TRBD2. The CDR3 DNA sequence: TGTGCCAGCAGTTCTCGGACTAGCGGGAGGGCAGAGACCCAGTACTTC. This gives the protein CASSSRTSGRAETQYF.